This is a list of T cell receptor beta chains from one sample in a study of T-cell reconstitution after alpha-beta-depleted transplantation in children. Each CDR3 protein is one row after TCRdb ran MiXCR on the PCR reads. The sample includes roughly 570,000 distinct CDR3 sequences, more than 20% of them seen just once. Here the sequenced sample was PBMCs, taken before TCRalphabeta/CD19-depleted stem cell transplant. Source of these receptors: a boy under two years old with Wiskott-Aldrich syndrome, due to receive a stem cell transplant. The CDR3 runs from the conserved cysteine through the conserved F or W. The D gene is left open where the match is weak. Not every row has a clone size; where given, it reads once, few, many or a size class.

j_gene | v_gene | d_gene | abundance | CDR3nt | CDR3aa
TRBJ2-5 | TRBV6-5 | . | few | TGTGCCAGCAGTTACTTCTCTTTTAGCGAACAAGAGACCCAGTACTTC | CASSYFSFSEQETQYF
TRBJ2-1 | TRBV29-1 | TRBD2 | . | TGCAGCGTTGCATCTCTCTGGACTCGCCGGGAGGCTGAGCAGTTCTTC | CSVASLWTRREAEQFF
TRBJ2-5 | TRBV10-2 | . | . | TGCGCCAGCAGTGAGGCCCCGTGGAAAGAGACCCAGTACTTC | CASSEAPWKETQYF
TRBJ2-1 | TRBV20-1 | TRBD2 | . | TGCAGTGCTAGTCGTGTGGTAGCGGGAGTCCATGAGCAGTTCTTC | CSASRVVAGVHEQFF
TRBJ2-1 | TRBV10-3 | TRBD2 | once | TGTGCCATCCGCAAGGCAGGGACTAGCGGGAGTAATGAGCAGTTCTTC | CAIRKAGTSGSNEQFF
TRBJ1-1 | TRBV5-1 | . | few | TGCGCCAGCAAAGGGATGACGAACACTGAAGCTTTCTTT | CASKGMTNTEAFF
TRBJ2-1 | TRBV24-1 | . | . | TGTGCCACCAACACCAACTCGTACGTAGAGCAGTTCTTC | CATNTNSYVEQFF
TRBJ2-3 | TRBV5-1 | TRBD2 | . | TGCGCCAGCGGACTAGCGGGAGACCCGAGTAACACAGATACGCAGTATTTT | CASGLAGDPSNTDTQYF
TRBJ2-1 | TRBV12-3/TRBV12-4 | TRBD2 | . | TGTGCCAGCAGTTTAGGGGGACTAGCGGGAGGGCCGCGCAATGAGCAGTTCTTC | CASSLGGLAGGPRNEQFF
TRBJ2-1 | TRBV5-1 | . | few | TGCGCCAGCAGCCTGCAGCGACGGCCTCCCTACAATGAGCAGTTCTTC | CASSLQRRPPYNEQFF
TRBJ2-7 | TRBV7-9 | . | many | TGTGCCAGCAGCTTATCCGGCTCCTACGAGCAGTACTTC | CASSLSGSYEQYF
TRBJ2-3 | TRBV7-2 | TRBD2 | few | TGTGCCAGCAAACTAGCGGGGGCCACAGATACGCAGTATTTT | CASKLAGATDTQYF
TRBJ2-1 | TRBV5-1 | . | few | TGCGCAACAAAGATGGGGGGCAATGAGCAGTTCTTC | CATKMGGNEQFF
TRBJ1-2 | TRBV7-9 | . | . | TGTGCCAGCAGCTTAGGTTTGGGGTCAGACTATGGCTACACCTTC | CASSLGLGSDYGYTF
TRBJ1-5 | TRBV6-1 | TRBD1 | . | TGTGCCAGCACGGAGAACAGGGGTAGGCCCCAGCATTTT | CASTENRGRPQHF
TRBJ2-3 | TRBV20-1 | . | few | TGCAGTGCGAAGAGCATAGCGGGCACAGATACGCAGTATTTT | CSAKSIAGTDTQYF
TRBJ2-7 | TRBV5-1 | TRBD2 | . | TGCGCCAGCAGCTTGGGGGGCGGGAGTACCTACGAGCAGTACTTC | CASSLGGGSTYEQYF
TRBJ1-4 | TRBV10-3 | . | . | TGTGCCATCAGTGATGGGACGGCGGAAGAAAAACTGTTTTTT | CAISDGTAEEKLFF
TRBJ2-7 | TRBV21-1 | . | few | TGTGCCAGCGGGACTAGCGGGACACAGGACTACGAGCAGTACTTC | CASGTSGTQDYEQYF
TRBJ2-3 | TRBV20-1 | TRBD2 | few | TGCAGTGCTACGGGGGGTAGCGGTGGCACAGATACGCAGTATTTT | CSATGGSGGTDTQYF
TRBJ1-3 | TRBV5-1 | . | . | TGCGCCAGCAGCTGGGACGGATTCTCTGGAAACACCATATATTTT | CASSWDGFSGNTIYF
TRBJ1-4 | TRBV20-1 | . | . | TGCAGTGCTAGACGGGATAGCAATATTTTCTATGAAAAACTGTTTTTT | CSARRDSNIFYEKLFF
TRBJ2-1 | TRBV29-1 | TRBD2 | few | TGCAGCGTCGGACTAGCGGGAGGACCCTACAATGAGCAGTTCTTC | CSVGLAGGPYNEQFF
TRBJ2-3 | TRBV12-3/TRBV12-4 | TRBD2 | few | TGTGCCAGCAGTCCTAGCCTAGGGACTAGCGGGGCAGATACGCAGTATTTT | CASSPSLGTSGADTQYF
TRBJ1-2 | TRBV20-1 | TRBD1 | many | TGCAGTGCTATACAGGGACAGGGGGGCTACTTGGATGGCTACACCTTC | CSAIQGQGGYLDGYTF
TRBJ2-1 | TRBV5-6 | . | . | TGTGCCAGCAGCTTGGCGTGGCGGGGCTCCTACAATGAGCAGTTCTTC | CASSLAWRGSYNEQFF
TRBJ2-5 | TRBV7-2 | TRBD2 | few | TGTGCCAGCAGCTTAGCTCGTAGCGTCGCACTAGCGAACAAAGAGACCCAGTACTTC | CASSLARSVALANKETQYF
TRBJ1-1 | TRBV5-6 | . | . | TGTGCCAGCAGCTTTTTGTCGTCTAGGAACACTGAAGCTTTCTTT | CASSFLSSRNTEAFF
TRBJ2-5 | TRBV19 | TRBD1 | few | TGTGCCACCGGACAGGGCAGCGAGACCCAGTACTTC | CATGQGSETQYF
TRBJ2-5 | TRBV12-3/TRBV12-4 | . | many | TGTGCCAGCAGTTTCCGAGGGGAAGAGACCCAGTACTTC | CASSFRGEETQYF
TRBJ2-2 | TRBV20-1 | . | . | TGCAGTGCGATAGCGGTGGAGACCGGGGAGCTGTTTTTT | CSAIAVETGELFF
TRBJ2-1 | TRBV5-5 | TRBD1 | few | TGTGCCAGCAGCCCCGGACAGGGGGAAGGAGAGCAGTTCTTC | CASSPGQGEGEQFF
TRBJ2-7 | TRBV21-1 | . | . | TGTGCCAGCAGCAAAGGAGGGAGGGACGAGCAGTACTTC | CASSKGGRDEQYF
TRBJ2-7 | TRBV7-2 | TRBD2 | . | TGTGCCAGCAGCTTGACTAGCGGGAATCCATACGAGCAGTACTTC | CASSLTSGNPYEQYF
TRBJ2-7 | TRBV3-1 | TRBD2 | few | TGTGCCAGCAGCCAGCGGGAGTTAATCTACGAGCAGTACTTC | CASSQRELIYEQYF
TRBJ2-7 | TRBV11-2 | . | . | TGTGCCAGCAGCTTTGGGGCTAACAGATTTAGCTCCTACGAGCAGTACTTC | CASSFGANRFSSYEQYF
TRBJ2-1 | TRBV5-1 | TRBD2 | once | TGCGCCAGCAGCCCTGGACTAGCAGCCGGCAATGAGCAGTTCTTC | CASSPGLAAGNEQFF
TRBJ1-6 | TRBV7-8 | . | . | TGTGCCAGCAGCTTTTTACAGGCCCATAATTCACCCCTCCACTTT | CASSFLQAHNSPLHF
TRBJ2-5 | TRBV30 | . | . | TGTGCCTGGAGTGTACAACGGGAGACCCAGTACTTC | CAWSVQRETQYF
TRBJ2-7 | TRBV28 | . | . | TGTGCCAGCACTAGTTTCTGGGGACCTAGCTACGAGCAGTACTTC | CASTSFWGPSYEQYF